Shown below are 19 T cell receptor beta chains from a single sample sequenced in a study of cytomegalovirus exposure and HLA in healthy donors. 13 Jbeta primers and 60 Vbeta primers were used for the PCR. Assay used: immunoSEQ multiplex PCR; TCRdb lists only in-frame clones, some missing. The repertoire holds 90,000 to 120,000 clones, over 65% seen once, with over 4% in the top ten. The source material was PBMCs. The receptors derive from a female donor in good health and CMV-seropositive.

The chain recombines TRBV7-2 with TRBJ2-7, with 7 bases aligning to TRBD2. V was clipped by 8 bases and J by 4 bases; unmatched bases: 11. Germline CDR1 is SGHTA and CDR2 is FQGNSA. This CDR3 is 14 amino acids long. CDR3: CASRSGGSLYEQYF. CDR3 bases: TGTGCCAGCCGCTCGGGCGGGAGTCTGTACGAGCAGTACTTC.

This chain links TRBV30 with TRBJ1-4, with 8 nucleotides matching TRBD1. This CDR3 has 15 amino acids. Germline loops: CDR1 GTSNPN, CDR2 SVGIG (reference sequence). V was pared by 2 bases and J by 0 bases, with 2 bases of the junction left unmatched. The chain's CDR3 is CAWSLQGATNEKLFF. The CDR3 DNA follows: TGTGCCTGGAGTCTACAGGGGGCAACTAATGAAAAACTGTTTTTT.

This clone was recorded only once. The CDR3 region is CASVGTGGTGELFF. The CDR3 bases are TGTGCCAGCGTCGGGACAGGGGGGACCGGGGAGCTGTTTTTT. This rearrangement joins TRBV2 to TRBJ2-2; 11 nucleotides align to TRBD1. J gave up 5 bases and V 8 bases, and 4 bases lay outside the gene matches. The germline V gene has CDR1 SNHLY and CDR2 FYNNEI. The CDR3 contains 14 residues.

This chain uses TRBV9 with TRBJ2-3; D possibly corresponds to TRBD2 (6 bases). CDR1 SGDLS and CDR2 YYNGEE come from the germline V gene. The CDR3 spans 16 residues. Trimming removed 3 bases at V and 6 bases at J, with 20 bases between. CDR3 DNA sequence: TGTGCCAGCAGCGCCCAGGGACTGACCCCCCCGGATACGCAGTATTTT. It translates to CASSAQGLTPPDTQYF.

The rearrangement joins TRBV14 to TRBJ2-5; TRBD1 matches at 7 bases. The CDR3 loop spans 15 amino acids. Germline CDR1 reads SGHDN; CDR2 reads FVKESK. Trimming took 4 bases from V and 4 from J; bases not matched to a gene: 9. The CDR3 sequence: CASSLRTGLRETQYF. Here the CDR3 DNA reads TGTGCCAGCAGCCTTAGGACAGGTTTGAGAGAGACCCAGTACTTC.

The J gene is TRBJ1-1, the V gene TRBV12-5, with TRBD1 as a possible D gene (5 bases). V lost 6 bases and J 7 bases, leaving 9 bases between the germline ends. CDR1 is LGHNT, CDR2 FRNRAP, per germline. The CDR3 spans 11 residues. The CDR3 nucleotides are TGTGCTAGTGGCTGGGGGGTTGAAGCTTTCTTT. It specifies CASGWGVEAFF.

The rearrangement uses TRBV6-1 and TRBJ1-1, with TRBD1 matching 7 bases. The CDR3 has 14 residues. Looked up from germline, CDR1 is MNHNS and CDR2 is SASEGT. V shed 3 bases and J 5 bases; nucleotides not matched to a gene: 6. CDR3 DNA: TGTGCCAGCAGTGACCGGGACAGAGTGACTGAAGCTTTCTTT. Amino acids: CASSDRDRVTEAFF.

The V gene is TRBV5-1, the J gene TRBJ2-3, with 10 bases lining up with TRBD1. V lost 4 bases and J lost 11; bases outside the gene matches: 10. Per the germline V gene, CDR1 is SGHRS and CDR2 is YFSETQ. CDR3 length equals 14 residues. CDR3: CASSPRTGGMLQYF. The CDR3 DNA follows: TGCGCCAGCAGCCCACGGACAGGGGGAATGCTGCAGTATTTT.

The V gene is TRBV25-1, the J gene TRBJ1-6; D call uncertain. Per germline, CDR1 MGHDK and CDR2 SYGVNS. The CDR3 covers 15 residues. Trimming left V 6 bases short and J 3 bases short, with 12 bases between. Written as DNA, the CDR3 is TGTGCCAGCAGCTCGACTGGAGGCTATAATTCACCCCTCCACTTT. Amino acids: CASSSTGGYNSPLHF.

This chain uses TRBV19 with TRBJ2-2, with TRBD2 matching 15 bases. In germline, CDR1 is LNHDA, CDR2 SQIVND (reference sequence). The CDR3 spans 17 residues. The J segment lost 7 bases and the V segment lost 10 bases, leaving 13 bases of the junction unmatched. CDR3 loop: CATRGLAGGPRSGELFF. CDR3 nucleotide sequence: TGTGCCACTAGAGGACTAGCGGGAGGGCCTAGAAGCGGGGAGCTGTTTTTT.

The J gene is TRBJ1-3, the V gene TRBV27; weak D call: TRBD1 (5 bases). V lost 0 bases and J 0 bases, leaving 15 bases between the germline ends. Germline V CDR1 and CDR2: MNHEY, SMNVEV (reference sequence). This CDR3 is 18 amino acids long. The CDR3, as DNA: TGTGCCAGCAGTTTATCGAGCAACGCCAGGGACTCTGGAAACACCATATATTTT. Translated, it gives CASSLSSNARDSGNTIYF.

This clone was counted only a few times. The chain combines TRBV7-9 with TRBJ2-5; 7 nucleotides match TRBD1. The CDR3 covers 17 residues. Germline values: CDR1 SEHNR, CDR2 FQNEAQ (reference sequence). With 4 bases clipped from V and 5 bases from J, the junction kept 16 bases outside the gene matches. CDR3 in amino acids: CASSYRDSYPQWETQYF. The CDR3, as DNA: TGTGCCAGCAGCTACCGGGACAGCTATCCCCAGTGGGAGACCCAGTACTTC.

The chain has TRBV7-3 and TRBJ2-1; tentative D call: TRBD2 (5 bases). The V gene lost 2 bases and the J gene lost 3 bases, with 11 bases spanning the gap. Germline V CDR1 and CDR2: SGHTA, FQGTGA. The CDR3 contains 15 residues. The CDR3 sequence is CASSLSPAGYNEQFF. Here the CDR3 DNA reads TGTGCCAGCAGCTTATCCCCGGCGGGCTACAATGAGCAGTTCTTC.

The chain has TRBV28 and TRBJ1-5; the match to TRBD1 covers 9 bases. Germline CDR1 is MDHEN and CDR2 is SYDVKM. The trim removed 5 bases at V and 3 bases at J, leaving 8 bases unmatched. The CDR3 runs 16 residues. The CDR3 region is CASSIRDRVTNQPQHF. CDR3 nucleotide sequence: TGTGCCAGCAGTATCCGGGACAGGGTGACCAATCAGCCCCAGCATTTT. The variable domain in full, with the rest retrieved from reference TRBV28 and TRBJ1-5, is DVKVTQSSRYLVKRTGEKVFLECVQDMDHENMFWYRQDPGLGLRLIYFSYDVKMKEKGDIPEGYSVSREKKERFSLILESASTNQTSMYLCASSIRDRVTNQPQHFGDGTRLSIL.

In DNA form, the CDR3 reads TGCGCCAGCAGCTTTCGAACAGGACTAGCGGGAGTAGAGACCCAGTACTTC. Its protein is CASSFRTGLAGVETQYF. The chain employs TRBV5-1 and TRBJ2-5, with TRBD2 matching 13 bases. V trimming: 2 bases; J trimming: 4 bases; junction bases outside the gene matches: 8. Germline V lookup: CDR1 SGHRS, CDR2 YFSETQ. The length of the CDR3 is 17 residues. Supplemented by reference TRBV5-1 and TRBJ2-5, the full variable domain reads KAGVTQTPRYLIKTRGQQVTLSCSPISGHRSVSWYQQTPGQGLQFLFEYFSETQRNKGNFPGRFSGRQFSNSRSEMNVSTLELGDSALYLCASSFRTGLAGVETQYFGPGTRLLVL.

The chain links TRBV7-9 to TRBJ2-5, with TRBD1 as a possible D gene (5 bases). CDR3 size: 15 residues. The V and J ends lost 6 bases and 5 bases respectively, with 19 bases between them. CDR1 is SEHNR and CDR2 is FQNEAQ in the germline V gene (reference sequence). As DNA, the CDR3 is TGTGCCAGCAGTAATAAGGTCAGGGTAGGGGAGACCCAGTACTTC. Its translation: CASSNKVRVGETQYF. The full variable domain, in which reference TRBV7-9 and TRBJ2-5 provide the parts outside the CDR3, is DTGVSQNPRHKITKRGQNVTFRCDPISEHNRLYWYRQTLGQGPEFLTYFQNEAQLEKSRLLSDRFSAERPKGSFSTLEIQRTEQGDSAMYLCASSNKVRVGETQYFGPGTRLLVL.

This chain connects TRBV29-1 to TRBJ2-2; D gene ambiguous. The CDR3 contains 13 residues. Germline CDR1 is SQVTM and CDR2 is ANQGSEA. The ends were cut back, 6 bases at V and 3 bases at J, with 11 bases in the middle. Here the CDR3 reads CSVAPRDTGELFF. CDR3 coding DNA: TGCAGCGTGGCCCCCCGGGACACCGGGGAGCTGTTTTTT.

CDR3 DNA: TGTGCCAGCAGCCCCACTTCCGGTGGGGGGGGCACAGATACGCAGTATTTT. It yields the protein CASSPTSGGGGTDTQYF. V and J are TRBV4-2 and TRBJ2-3; 7 nucleotides agree with TRBD2. The J segment lost 1 base and the V segment lost 4 bases, leaving 11 bases of the junction unmatched. The germline CDR1 and CDR2 sequences are LGHNA and YNFKEQ. This CDR3 has 17 amino acids.

The chain couples TRBV10-3 to TRBJ1-5; 8 nucleotides match TRBD1. In germline, CDR1 is ENHRY, CDR2 SYGVKD. Trimming at V came to 10 bases and at J to 2 bases, leaving 7 bases not matched to a gene. This CDR3 is 14 amino acids long. The CDR3 DNA reads as TGTGCCACCCGGCCGGGACAGGGCAATCAGCCCCAGCATTTT. Translated, it gives CATRPGQGNQPQHF.